These 2 T cell receptor beta chains originate from one sample sequenced in a study of blood T cell repertoires in COVID-19 (TCRdb year 2020). To prepare the library, the immunoSEQ multiplex PCR assay was applied. Sourced from immuneACCESS, this table was stored by TCRdb with only in-frame sequences that have V and J called. A share of the clones is absent; for the studies checked, an unresolved V gene accounts for under half, and the remainder has no known explanation. Across this sample there are under 350,000 clones, with 70% to 90% seen only once. Jointly, the top ten make up over 3.5% of the sample. Sequencing used PBMCs or T cells enriched from blood (not recorded which). The receptors stem from a man aged 25-45 years who had recovered from COVID-19.

The chain recombines TRBV11-2 with TRBJ2-7, with D maybe TRBD1 (6 bases). V was pared by 5 bases and J by 3 bases, with 14 bases between. This CDR3 has 14 amino acids. Germline V gene lookup returns CDR1 SGHAT and CDR2 FQNNGV. The CDR3 DNA follows: TGTGCCAGCAGCCAGACAGGAGAACTCTACGAGCAGTACTTC. It yields the protein CASSQTGELYEQYF.

This chain connects TRBV10-2 to TRBJ2-1; 15 bases are shared with TRBD2. The CDR3 loop spans 17 amino acids. V trimming: 6 bases; J trimming: 8 bases; junction bases outside the gene matches: 11. Germline V gives CDR1 WSHSY, CDR2 SAAADI. CDR3 in amino acids: CASRPGLAGGLRHEQFF. The CDR3 DNA follows: TGCGCCAGCAGACCCGGACTAGCGGGAGGGTTAAGGCATGAGCAGTTCTTC.